The 25 T cell receptor beta chains below were found in one sample sequenced in a study of cytomegalovirus exposure and HLA in healthy donors (TCRdb year 2017). Libraries were prepared through the immunoSEQ multiplex PCR assay. The multiplex PCR relied on a mix of 60 forward primers for TCR Vbeta segments and 13 reverse primers for TCR Jbeta segments. The source is immuneACCESS, and TCRdb retained only in-frame sequences with V and J called. Part of the clones is not carried over; for the studies checked, unresolved V genes explain less than half of this, and the remainder is unexplained. Counted in this sample were 150,000 to 200,000 clones; about 83% of them appeared once. The ten largest make up 4.5% to 7.5% of the sample. The sequenced sample consisted of PBMCs. The receptors here all came from a woman under 40 in good health and CMV-seropositive.

This chain joins TRBV11-2 and TRBJ2-7, with D uncertain. This CDR3 is built from 13 residues. Germline CDR1 and CDR2: SGHAT and FQNNGV. V was shortened by 5 bases and J by 9 bases, with 17 bases between the two germline ends. Here the CDR3 reads CASSVVNYDRQYF. The CDR3 nucleotides are TGTGCCAGCAGCGTCGTCAACTACGATAGGCAGTACTTC.

The chain uses TRBV5-1 and TRBJ2-7, with TRBD1 matching 10 bases. The germline V gene encodes CDR1 SGHRS and CDR2 YFSETQ. There are 15 residues in the CDR3. V lost 0 bases and J lost 2; bases outside the gene matches: 2. CDR3 coding DNA: TGCGCCAGCAGCTTGGGGACAGGGGGAACCTACGAGCAGTACTTC. It encodes CASSLGTGGTYEQYF.

The chain carries TRBV10-3 and TRBJ1-2; tentatively, D is TRBD1 (5 bases). V gave up 4 bases and J gave up 8 bases, with 8 bases separating them. Germline values: CDR1 ENHRY, CDR2 SYGVKD. This CDR3 has 11 amino acids. CDR3 protein: CAISAGSGYTF. In DNA, the CDR3 is TGTGCCATCAGTGCAGGGTCCGGCTACACCTTC.

The chain carries TRBV18 and TRBJ1-1; D not resolved. The germline V gene has CDR1 KGHSH and CDR2 LQKENI. CDR3 size: 15 residues. The V gene lost 6 bases and the J gene lost 0 bases, with 14 bases spanning the gap. The CDR3 DNA sequence: TGTGCCAGCTCGGGGAGGATCCGCCTGAACACTGAAGCTTTCTTT. The encoded protein is CASSGRIRLNTEAFF.

The chain joins TRBV2 to TRBJ1-4; 7 bases line up with TRBD1. The CDR3 is 14 residues long. V gave up 5 bases and J gave up 5 bases; unmatched junction bases: 5. CDR1 and CDR2 (germline): SNHLY, FYNNEI. CDR3: CASSRQGVNEKLFF. The DNA of the CDR3 is TGTGCCAGCAGTCGACAGGGAGTCAATGAAAAACTGTTTTTT.

A few counts support this clone. The genes are TRBV7-9 and TRBJ1-5; no definite D call. The germline V and J ends were trimmed by 2 bases and 6 bases, with 5 bases remaining between them. This CDR3 is built from 12 residues. Germline CDR1 reads SEHNR; CDR2 reads FQNEAQ (reference sequence). This chain's CDR3 is CASSLTGQPQHF. CDR3 sequence (DNA): TGTGCCAGCAGCTTAACGGGTCAGCCCCAGCATTTT.

The chain couples TRBV5-4 to TRBJ2-7; 7 bases are a match to TRBD1. Germline V lookup: CDR1 SGHNT, CDR2 YYREEE (reference sequence). The V gene end was trimmed by 4 bases and the J gene end by 6 bases; junction bases not matched to a gene: 16. The CDR3 is 16 amino acids. CDR3 bases: TGTGCCAGCAGCCCGAGGACAGGCGGCATGACGCGCGAGCAGTACTTC. Amino acid sequence: CASSPRTGGMTREQYF.

The rearrangement uses TRBV5-4 and TRBJ2-2; 7 bases fit TRBD1. The CDR3 covers 14 residues. CDR1 is SGHNT and CDR2 is YYREEE in the germline V gene (reference sequence). Trimming cost V 4 bases and J 6 bases; bases outside gene matches: 6. CDR3 DNA: TGTGCCAGCAGCGTGACAGGGTACCCCGGGGAGCTGTTTTTT. This sequence encodes CASSVTGYPGELFF.

The V and J genes are TRBV19 and TRBJ2-7; D is undetermined. Per the germline V gene, CDR1 is LNHDA and CDR2 is SQIVND (reference sequence). The CDR3 covers 13 residues. The germline V and J ends were trimmed by 2 bases and 6 bases, with 11 bases remaining between them. CDR3 region: CASSITREREQYF. Here the CDR3 DNA reads TGTGCCAGTAGTATAACGCGCGAACGCGAGCAGTACTTC.

The chain joins TRBV28 to TRBJ2-1, with a tentative D call TRBD1 (6 bases). Germline V lookup: CDR1 MDHEN, CDR2 SYDVKM. The CDR3 consists of 11 residues. V lost 5 bases, J lost 12 bases, and 11 bases lay in between. This CDR3 is CASSNRTVQFF. CDR3 DNA: TGTGCCAGCAGTAATCGGACAGTGCAGTTCTTC.

J is TRBJ2-1 and V is TRBV9; 11 bases agree with TRBD2. The CDR3 has 16 residues. The V gene's germline CDR1 is SGDLS and CDR2 YYNGEE. V lost 7 bases and J lost 6; bases outside the gene matches: 12. CDR3 nucleotide sequence: TGTGCCAGCCAAGATTTTAGCGGGGGGGCTGTCAATGAGCAGTTCTTC. Translation: CASQDFSGGAVNEQFF.

This chain's CDR3 is CASSVRETYGYTF. Written as DNA, the CDR3 is TGTGCCAGCAGTGTCCGGGAAACCTATGGCTACACCTTC. The chain joins TRBV6-1 to TRBJ1-2; D not certain. The V gene's germline CDR1 is MNHNS and CDR2 SASEGT. V was shortened by 4 bases and J by 4 bases, with 10 bases between the two germline ends. The CDR3 consists of 13 residues.

The chain employs TRBV6-5 and TRBJ2-3, with TRBD1 matching 7 bases. Germline V gives CDR1 MNHEY, CDR2 SVGAGI. This CDR3 contains 13 residues. Trimming removed 6 bases from V and 6 bases from J; junction bases left unmatched: 6. The CDR3 sequence is CASSRQGMDTQYF. The DNA of the CDR3 is TGTGCCAGCAGCCGACAGGGTATGGATACGCAGTATTTT.

V is TRBV6-5 and J is TRBJ1-4; D is perhaps TRBD1 (5 bases). The CDR3 length is 13 residues. Germline CDR1 is MNHEY and CDR2 is SVGAGI. Deletions cut 2 bases from V and 7 bases from J, with 8 bases between. The CDR3 reads CASSYGGTEKLFF. The CDR3 region has the DNA TGTGCCAGCAGTTACGGGGGGACTGAAAAACTGTTTTTT.

The chain carries TRBV10-2 and TRBJ1-2; D uncertain. Germline V CDR1 and CDR2: WSHSY, SAAADI. CDR3 size: 14 residues. V was trimmed by 7 bases and J by 4 bases, leaving 16 bases between them. The CDR3 DNA sequence: TGCGCCAGCACCGGACTGGCGGCGGGCTATGGCTACACCTTC. It specifies CASTGLAAGYGYTF.

The rearrangement uses TRBV6-5 and TRBJ1-1; 8 bases line up with TRBD1. With V trimmed by 6 bases and J by 2 bases, 5 bases remained unmatched. CDR1 MNHEY and CDR2 SVGAGI come from the germline V gene. This CDR3 is 14 amino acids long. CDR3 region: CASRAGGSNTEAFF. CDR3 nucleotide sequence: TGTGCCAGCAGAGCAGGGGGCAGTAACACTGAAGCTTTCTTT.

The V and J genes are TRBV2 and TRBJ1-1; a possible D gene is TRBD1 (6 bases). CDR1 is SNHLY and CDR2 is FYNNEI in the germline V gene. The CDR3 is made up of 12 amino acids. The ends were cut back, 8 bases at V and 11 bases at J, with 18 bases in the middle. The CDR3 region is CASGAGQRIAFF. The CDR3, as DNA: TGTGCCAGCGGGGCAGGACAGAGGATCGCTTTCTTT. Drawing the rest from reference TRBV2 and TRBJ1-1, the complete variable domain is EPEVTQTPSHQVTQMGQEVILRCVPISNHLYFYWYRQILGQKVEFLVSFYNNEISEKSEIFDDQFSVERPDGSNFTLKIRSTKLEDSAMYFCASGAGQRIAFFGQGTRLTVV.

J is TRBJ2-3 and V is TRBV6-6; no clear D gene. The CDR3 runs to 13 residues. The V end lost 2 bases, the J end lost 6 bases, and 9 bases lay between the germline ends. From germline, CDR1 is MNHNY and CDR2 SVGAGI (reference sequence). This chain's CDR3 is CASSYARSDTQYF. CDR3 nucleotides: TGTGCCAGCAGTTACGCCCGGTCCGATACGCAGTATTTT.

For the CDR3, the DNA is TGTGCCAGCAGCTCAATAGCGGGGGGGAGGGAGACCCAGTACTTC. Protein: CASSSIAGGRETQYF. The chain couples TRBV6-5 to TRBJ2-5; 11 bases map to TRBD2. The CDR3 extends over 15 amino acids. The germline CDR1 and CDR2 sequences are MNHEY and SVGAGI. The V gene end was trimmed by 6 bases and the J gene end by 5 bases; junction bases not matched to a gene: 8.

The chain joins TRBV5-1 to TRBJ2-7, with D tentatively TRBD2 (6 bases). Germline V lookup: CDR1 SGHRS, CDR2 YFSETQ. The CDR3 runs to 14 residues. V gave up 2 bases and J gave up 0 bases, with 9 bases separating them. CDR3: CASSFSGSSYEQYF. DNA for the CDR3: TGCGCCAGCAGCTTTAGCGGAAGCTCCTACGAGCAGTACTTC.

J is TRBJ2-6 and V is TRBV7-6, with D possibly matching TRBD1 (5 bases). This CDR3 has 17 residues. The germline V and J ends were trimmed by 2 bases and 1 base, with 12 bases remaining between them. Germline CDR1 reads SGHVS; CDR2 reads FNYEAQ. The CDR3 loop reads CASSLPVYRSGANVLTF. Here the CDR3 DNA reads TGTGCCAGCAGCTTACCCGTCTACAGGTCTGGGGCCAACGTCCTGACTTTC.

The chain employs TRBV5-1 and TRBJ2-5; no clear D. This CDR3 spans 15 amino acids. Germline CDR1 and CDR2: SGHRS and YFSETQ. V was shortened by 4 bases and J by 4 bases, with 17 bases between the two germline ends. CDR3 amino acids: CASSRMGNPAETQYF. The DNA of the CDR3 is TGCGCCAGCAGCAGAATGGGCAATCCGGCAGAGACCCAGTACTTC.

The gene calls are TRBV19 and TRBJ2-5, with 11 bases matching TRBD2. The V gene's germline CDR1 is LNHDA and CDR2 SQIVND (reference sequence). The CDR3 runs 15 residues. V lost 6 bases and J lost 2; bases outside the gene matches: 5. The CDR3, as DNA: TGTGCCAGTAGCCGGACTAGCGGGCCTCAAGAGACCCAGTACTTC. Amino acid sequence: CASSRTSGPQETQYF.

This clone occurred a few times. This rearrangement joins TRBV10-1 to TRBJ1-1, with 10 positions matching TRBD1. From germline, CDR1 is WNHNN and CDR2 SYGVQD (reference sequence). The CDR3 contains 17 residues. Unmatched junction bases numbered 12, after V lost 3 bases and J lost 5 bases. The CDR3 is CASSDEETGGRVTEAFF. The CDR3 DNA follows: TGCGCCAGCAGTGATGAAGAGACAGGGGGCCGGGTTACTGAAGCTTTCTTT.

The chain links TRBV12-5 to TRBJ2-3; tentatively, D is TRBD2 (6 bases). V was cut by 1 base and J by 7 bases, with 21 bases left in between. Germline loops: CDR1 LGHNT, CDR2 FRNRAP. The CDR3 totals 17 residues. DNA for the CDR3: TGTGCTAGTGGTTTGGAAGGAGGTGGGACTCACACTTATACGCAGTATTTT. It encodes CASGLEGGGTHTYTQYF.